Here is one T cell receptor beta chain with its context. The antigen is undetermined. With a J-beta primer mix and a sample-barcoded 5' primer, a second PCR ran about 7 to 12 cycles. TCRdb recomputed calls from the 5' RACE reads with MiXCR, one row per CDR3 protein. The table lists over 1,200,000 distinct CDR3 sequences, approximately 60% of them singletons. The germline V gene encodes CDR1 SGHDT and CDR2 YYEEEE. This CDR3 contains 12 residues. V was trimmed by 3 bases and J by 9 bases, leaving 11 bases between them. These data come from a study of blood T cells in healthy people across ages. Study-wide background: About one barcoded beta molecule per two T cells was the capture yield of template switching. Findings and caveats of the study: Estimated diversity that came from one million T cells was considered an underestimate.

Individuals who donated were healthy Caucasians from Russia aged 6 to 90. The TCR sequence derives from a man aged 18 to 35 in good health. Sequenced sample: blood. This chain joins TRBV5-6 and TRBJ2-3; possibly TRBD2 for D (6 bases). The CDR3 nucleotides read TGTGCCAGCAGCTCGGGGGTAGACACGCAGTATTTT. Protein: CASSSGVDTQYF.